The present T cell receptor beta chain was sequenced within a study of cytomegalovirus exposure and HLA in healthy donors. About the research overall: Earlier sequencing of approximately 200 million T cells yielded roughly 100 million unique TCR beta sequences.

Primers for the PCR totalled 60 Vbeta and 13 Jbeta. Original data processing: In a later analysis, of roughly 83 million unique beta chains, 9 million to 11 million appeared in at least two donors. Libraries were prepared by immunoSEQ multiplex PCR; TCRdb keeps only in-frame clonotypes and omits some of them. V, J and clone size are taken as reported in that table, and D and trimming were inferred from the DNA itself. The sample has roughly 170,000 clones, approximately 80% seen once. CDR1 is LNHDA, CDR2 SQIVND, per germline (reference sequence). V lost 5 bases to trimming and J lost 2 bases; unmatched junction nucleotides: 5. This CDR3 is 14 amino acids long.

Sequences were obtained from PBMCs. The chain combines TRBV19 with TRBJ1-1, with 7 bases matching TRBD1. The clonotype originates from a young man in good health and CMV-seronegative. The CDR3 DNA reads TGTGCCAGTAGTGAGGGACAGCAAAACACTGAAGCTTTCTTT. As protein: CASSEGQQNTEAFF.